These 16 T cell receptor beta chains were all obtained from the same sample, sequenced in a study of T cell repertoires in cytomegalovirus infection. A single record per CDR3 protein comes from TCRdb applying MiXCR to the reads. The sample records roughly 720,000 distinct CDR3 sequences, roughly a third being singletons. The sequencing sample was made of PBMCs. These receptors were obtained from a human donor in good health (CMV status not recorded). Some clones in this sample may be carry-over from other donors' samples.

The V call is TRBV20-1, the J call TRBJ2-4; D assignment may be TRBD1 or TRBD2 (5 bases each). The germline V gene has CDR1 DFQATT and CDR2 SNEGSKA (reference sequence). This CDR3 spans 13 amino acids. Trimming removed 5 bases at V and 6 bases at J, with 14 bases between. The CDR3 here is CSAAVGVRNIQYF. In DNA, the CDR3 is TGCAGTGCTGCGGTGGGGGTAAGAAACATTCAGTACTTC.

This clonotype was detected only once. This chain joins TRBV27 and TRBJ2-3, with 7 bases matching TRBD2. This CDR3 comprises 18 residues. Germline-derived CDR1 and CDR2 are MNHEY and SMNVEV (reference sequence). J gave up 3 bases and V 1 base, and 13 bases lay outside the gene matches. The CDR3 DNA sequence: TGTGCCAGCAGTTTATTAGGTCGCGGAGGACTAGGAACAGATACGCAGTATTTT. Amino acids: CASSLLGRGGLGTDTQYF.

This clonotype was counted between two and nine times. This chain connects TRBV6-5 to TRBJ2-1, with D perhaps TRBD2 (5 bases). V dropped 8 bases and J dropped 5 bases, with 22 bases sitting between them. The CDR3 extends over 16 amino acids. Germline assignment: CDR1 MNHEY and CDR2 SVGAGI. The chain's CDR3 is CASRIERAAMNNEQFF. The DNA of the CDR3 is TGTGCCAGCCGGATCGAGAGGGCGGCTATGAACAATGAGCAGTTCTTC.

This chain uses TRBV15 with TRBJ1-1; D not certain. The germline gives CDR1 LNHNV, CDR2 YYDKDF (reference sequence). V shed 0 bases and J shed 7 bases, with 6 bases lying between them. The CDR3 has 12 residues. CDR3 loop: CATSRDSHEAFF. CDR3 coding DNA: TGTGCCACCAGCAGAGATTCACATGAAGCTTTCTTT. The full variable domain, rest sourced from reference TRBV15 and TRBJ1-1, is DAMVIQNPRYQVTQFGKPVTLSCSQTLNHNVMYWYQQKSSQAPKLLFHYYDKDFNNEADTPDNFQSRRPNTSFCFLDIRSPGLGDTAMYLCATSRDSHEAFFGQGTRLTVV.

This clonotype was detected only once. The V gene is TRBV20-1, the J gene TRBJ2-1; 7 bases are shared with TRBD2. Germline-derived CDR1 and CDR2 are DFQATT and SNEGSKA (reference sequence). This CDR3 is 18 amino acids long. Trimming cost V 1 base and J 9 bases; bases outside gene matches: 21. CDR3 amino acids: CSARASYGGRPAPREQFF. The CDR3 nucleotides read TGCAGTGCTAGAGCCTCTTACGGCGGGAGACCCGCGCCCCGTGAGCAGTTCTTC.

The CDR3 loop is CASSYSAGTSGLMQFF. CDR3 DNA sequence: TGTGCCAGCAGTTACTCGGCCGGGACTAGCGGTTTAATGCAGTTCTTC. The rearrangement links TRBV6-6 to TRBJ2-1; TRBD2 agrees at 11 bases. With V trimmed by 0 bases and J by 12 bases, 10 bases remained unmatched. In germline, CDR1 is MNHNY, CDR2 SVGAGI (reference sequence). This CDR3 spans 16 amino acids.

The sample holds many counts of this clonotype. The chain combines TRBV7-3 with TRBJ2-1; 12 bases map to TRBD2. Germline CDR1 and CDR2: SGHTA and FQGTGA. J lost 7 bases, V lost 2 bases, and 9 bases had no gene match. This CDR3 is 17 amino acids long. The CDR3 spells CASSLRASSGGANEQFF. The DNA for the CDR3 is TGTGCCAGCAGCTTACGTGCATCTAGCGGGGGGGCAAATGAGCAGTTCTTC.

A few counts support this clonotype. The chain recombines TRBV7-6 with TRBJ2-5; 10 positions agree with TRBD2. V dropped 6 bases and J dropped 5; count of bases not matched to a gene: 3. Per germline, CDR1 SGHVS and CDR2 FNYEAQ. This CDR3 contains 13 residues. The CDR3 loop is CASSHSGGETQYF. The CDR3 DNA follows: TGTGCCAGCAGTCATAGCGGGGGGGAGACCCAGTACTTC.

The chain couples TRBV19 to TRBJ2-1, with 8 bases matching TRBD2. The CDR3 is 13 residues long. The J segment lost 13 bases and the V segment lost 9 bases, leaving 14 bases of the junction unmatched. Germline-derived CDR1 and CDR2 are LNHDA and SQIVND (reference sequence). The CDR3 nucleotides are TGTGCCAGCCGGACTCGCGGGAGGATGGAACAGTTCTTC. Translation: CASRTRGRMEQFF.

There are a few counts of this clonotype. The chain links TRBV7-8 to TRBJ1-5; tentatively, D is TRBD1 (5 bases). V lost 1 base and J lost 9, with 19 bases in between. The CDR3 has 16 residues. From germline, CDR1 is SGHVS and CDR2 FQNEAQ. CDR3 bases: TGTGCCAGCAGCTTAGGGGGCCAGCGTATATCAGGGCCCCAGCATTTT. Protein sequence: CASSLGGQRISGPQHF.

This clonotype was recorded a few times. This chain links TRBV6-8 with TRBJ1-6; no reliable D call. This CDR3 region has 15 residues. CDR1 and CDR2 from the germline V gene are MNHGY and SAAAGT. The germline V and J ends were trimmed by 0 bases and 10 bases, with 13 bases remaining between them. This chain's CDR3 is CASSYSPGLGSPLHF. The CDR3 DNA is TGTGCCAGCAGTTACTCACCCGGGTTGGGATCACCCCTCCACTTT.

This clonotype occurred a few times. This chain joins TRBV20-1 and TRBJ2-3, with D possibly matching TRBD1 (6 bases). The germline CDR1 and CDR2 sequences are DFQATT and SNEGSKA (reference sequence). The CDR3 has 14 amino acids. The ends were cut back, 3 bases at V and 3 bases at J, with 13 bases in the middle. The CDR3 region has the DNA TGCAGTGCTAGCGGCAGGGGTCGGACAGATACGCAGTATTTT. This gives the protein CSASGRGRTDTQYF.

Concerning this clonotype itself: Given a much more abundant clone one base away, this may be a read error. The chain is built from TRBV7-2 and TRBJ2-4, with TRBD2 matching 11 bases. Germline V gene sequence: CDR1 SGHTA, CDR2 FQGNSA. This CDR3 is built from 17 residues. CDR3 sequence: CASSLASSGRARNIPYF. Written as DNA, the CDR3 is TGTGCCAGCAGCTTAGCGAGTAGCGGGAGGGCCAGGAACATTCCGTACTTC.

About this clonotype itself: Likely a read error: the CDR3 ends without its conserved phenylalanine or tryptophan. The chain is built from TRBV28 and TRBJ1-3; D is unresolved. V was cut by 2 bases and J by 4 bases, with 9 bases left in between. Germline V CDR1 and CDR2: MDHEN, SYDVKM. The CDR3 sequence is 14 residues long. CDR3 in DNA: TGTGCCAGCAGTTTAGGTCTCGGCGGAAACACCATATATTTG. Its translation is CASSLGLGGNTIYL.

The chain joins TRBV2 to TRBJ2-7, with TRBD1 identical over 9 bases. The V gene end was trimmed by 5 bases and the J gene end by 2 bases; junction bases not matched to a gene: 10. The CDR3 totals 16 residues. Per the germline V gene, CDR1 is SNHLY and CDR2 is FYNNEI. CDR3 region: CASSISRGQGPYEQYF. CDR3 DNA: TGTGCCAGCAGTATTTCGAGGGGACAGGGCCCCTACGAGCAGTACTTC.

For this clonotype: With a much larger clone just one base away, this may be a read error. The J gene is TRBJ2-5, the V gene TRBV7-2, with 8 bases matching TRBD2. The CDR3 is 15 amino acids. The V and J ends lost 2 bases and 7 bases, in that order; junction bases with no gene match: 9. Germline loops: CDR1 SGHTA, CDR2 FQGNSA. CDR3 region: CASSLSGRKSGTQYF. The CDR3 nucleotides read TGTGCCAGCAGCTTAAGCGGGAGAAAGAGTGGGACCCAGTACTTC.